The entry that follows covers one T cell receptor beta chain sequence. The CDR3 spans 15 residues. V gave up 6 bases and J gave up 1 base; unmatched junction bases: 6. Germline assignment: CDR1 MDHEN and CDR2 SYDVKM. These data come from a study of blood T cell repertoires in COVID-19. Study information: PBMCs, B-cell-depleted T cells, or T cells were the source of the cDNA or gDNA that made up the material.

Original analysis: Using reference gene primer amplification, nucleated cell counts were estimated. TCRdb's copy holds only in-frame clones and misses some; the assay was immunoSEQ multiplex PCR. The V and J calls and the clone size are those of that table, but D and trimming were determined from the DNA. This table holds about 150,000 clones, 90% to 95% found once. The clonotype originates from a middle-aged man with acute or convalescent COVID-19. The source material was peripheral blood. The genes are TRBV28 and TRBJ1-1; 9 positions match TRBD1. The CDR3, as DNA: TGTGCCAGCAGCCCAAGGGGACAGGGGAACACTGAAGCTTTCTTT. Its translation is CASSPRGQGNTEAFF.